The clone carrying this TCR beta chain was picked up one time. Assay: immunoSEQ multiplex PCR; the TCRdb copy retains only in-frame clones and omits some. This sample has about 190,000 clones; around 86% occur once, and the top ten carry approximately 23%. The V gene lost 1 base and the J gene lost 1 base, with 9 bases spanning the gap. The CDR3 is 14 residues long. Germline-derived CDR1 and CDR2 are SGHKS and YYEKEE (reference sequence). The sample belongs to a study of blood T cell repertoires in COVID-19. V gene TRBV5-5 combines with J gene TRBJ2-7, with D possibly matching TRBD1 (5 bases). Material for sequencing was PBMCs or T cells enriched from blood (not recorded which). This sequence was found in a woman aged 40 to 49 in a cohort exposed to, infected with or recovered from COVID-19 (not recorded which). The chain's CDR3 is CASSLYQGSYEQYF. As DNA, the CDR3 is TGTGCCAGCAGCTTGTACCAGGGATCCTACGAGCAGTACTTC.